Described below is a single TCR beta chain sequence and its context. Its cognate antigen is unknown. Healthy bone marrow donors made up the cohort. These data originate in a study of cytomegalovirus exposure and HLA in healthy donors. With 5 bases clipped from V and 0 bases from J, the junction kept 6 bases outside the gene matches. The CDR3 loop spans 17 amino acids. CDR1 SGHTA and CDR2 FQGTGA come from the germline V gene. PCR used 60 Vbeta primers and 13 Jbeta primers. The repertoire was sequenced with immunoSEQ multiplex PCR; TCRdb's copy has only in-frame clones and lacks some. This sample has under 150,000 clones, with roughly 77% found just once. Study-wide results and caveats: When analyzed later, a missense DCLRE1C variant was found to be linked to TCR beta V- and J-gene trimming. Fewer N-insertions (relative to the roughly 660-donor mean) were reportedly seen in an Asian-associated ancestry cluster in a later analysis.

This sequence originates from a middle-aged woman in good health and CMV-seropositive. The V gene is TRBV7-3, the J gene TRBJ2-2, with 10 bases aligning to TRBD2. Sample: PBMCs. For the CDR3, the DNA is TGTGCCAGCAGCCTCCAAGGGACTAGCGCGAACACCGGGGAGCTGTTTTTT. Translation: CASSLQGTSANTGELFF. Full variable domain (rest looked up from reference TRBV7-3 and TRBJ2-2): GAGVSQTPSNKVTEKGKYVELRCDPISGHTALYWYRQSLGQGPEFLIYFQGTGAADDSGLPNDRFFAVRPEGSVSTLKIQRTERGDSAVYLCASSLQGTSANTGELFFGEGSRLTVL.